Listed here is a single T cell receptor beta chain. The data stem from a study of blood T cell repertoires in COVID-19. About the study: The analysed material was cDNA or gDNA that came from T cells, B-cell-depleted T cells, or PBMCs.

The protocol was immunoSEQ multiplex PCR, while the TCRdb copy is restricted to in-frame clones and leaves out a portion. Found here are some 94,000 clones, about 83% of them singletons; the top ten hold around 19%. This CDR3 has 14 amino acids. The germline V gene encodes CDR1 MNHEY and CDR2 SVGAGI. Losses at the gene ends were 5 bases for V and 7 bases for J; bases not matched to a gene: 9. The sequence was collected from an older woman with COVID-19, enrolled during active disease. The source material was peripheral blood. The gene calls are TRBV6-5 and TRBJ2-7, with 9 positions matching TRBD1. In DNA, the CDR3 is TGTGCCAGCAGTCCCGGGGGACAGGGAAGGGAGCAGTACTTC. This translates into CASSPGGQGREQYF.